This T cell receptor beta chain was obtained from a study of beta chain features in type 1 diabetes. Study observations and caveats: VDJ junctions from type 1 diabetes patients carried fewer insertions and larger deletions. The similarity of naive, central memory and Treg TCRB repertoires appeared greater among patients than among healthy donors. For Type 1 diabetes patients, all four CD4+ subsets carried TCRB CDR3s that were moderately but significantly shorter.

Every isolated RNA sample was fully reverse transcribed, so sequencing captured expressed TCRB transcripts. Libraries were prepared by immunoSEQ multiplex PCR; TCRdb keeps only in-frame clonotypes and omits some of them. Among about 640,000 clones listed, around 12% were seen once. Cell sorting via CD45RO/CCR7/CD25/CD127/CD95/CD27 was performed to obtain CD4+ naive, central memory, regulatory and stem cell-like memory cells. About this clone itself: The target antigen is unknown.

After removal of 3 bases from V and 2 bases from J, the junction contained 3 bases not matched to a gene. The CDR3 length is 14 residues. Germline V CDR1 and CDR2: SGDLS, YYNGEE. The sequenced material came from naive CD4+ T cells from blood. V gene TRBV9 combines with J gene TRBJ2-3; 7 bases map to TRBD1. The origin of this receptor is a man between 25 and 39 years old with type 1 diabetes. CDR3 sequence reads: CASSAQGITDTQYF. DNA of the CDR3: TGTGCCAGCAGCGCACAGGGGATCACAGATACGCAGTATTTT.